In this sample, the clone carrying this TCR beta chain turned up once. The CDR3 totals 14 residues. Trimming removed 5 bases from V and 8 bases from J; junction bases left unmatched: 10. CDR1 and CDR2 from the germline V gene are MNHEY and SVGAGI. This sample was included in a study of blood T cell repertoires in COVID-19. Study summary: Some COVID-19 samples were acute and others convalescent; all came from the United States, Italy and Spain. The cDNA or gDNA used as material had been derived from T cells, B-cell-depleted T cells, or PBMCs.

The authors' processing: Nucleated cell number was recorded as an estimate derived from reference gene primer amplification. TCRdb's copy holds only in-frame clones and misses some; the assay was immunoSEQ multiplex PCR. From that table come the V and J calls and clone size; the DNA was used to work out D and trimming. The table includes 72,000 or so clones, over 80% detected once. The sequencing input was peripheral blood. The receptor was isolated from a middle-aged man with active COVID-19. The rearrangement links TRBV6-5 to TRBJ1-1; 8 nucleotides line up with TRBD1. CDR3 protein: CASSIRTGRGEAFF. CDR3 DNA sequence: TGTGCCAGCAGTATCCGGACAGGGCGCGGAGAAGCTTTCTTT.